What follows are 4 T cell receptor beta chains derived from one specimen sequenced in a study of cytomegalovirus exposure and HLA in healthy donors (dated by TCRdb to 2016 to 2017). Receptors were amplified or captured by the immunoSEQ multiplex PCR assay. For the multiplex PCR, a mixture combining 60 forward primers for TCR Vbeta segments and 13 reverse primers for TCR Jbeta segments was used. TCRdb's version of the immuneACCESS table is confined to in-frame rearrangements and falls short of the full clone set. An unresolved V gene accounts for under half of the shortfall where checked; the remainder is of unknown origin. The sample has about 140,000 clones on record. Of the sample, less than 3.5% falls within the top ten clones. The specimen sequenced was PBMCs. These receptors were collected from a man aged 35 to 55 in good health and CMV-seronegative.

The chain uses TRBV6-1 and TRBJ1-1, with D tentatively TRBD1 (5 bases). The CDR3 runs to 13 residues. Trimming stripped 6 bases from V and 8 bases from J, with 16 bases between. Germline V gene data show CDR1 as MNHNS and CDR2 as SASEGT. The DNA for the CDR3 is TGTGCCAGCAGCCTCGTTATAGGGGCGGAAGCTTTCTTT. It translates to CASSLVIGAEAFF.

The chain couples TRBV4-1 to TRBJ1-5, with 10 bases fitting TRBD1. The V segment lost 2 bases and the J segment 6 bases; nucleotides outside the gene matches: 10. The CDR3 contains 17 residues. The germline V gene encodes CDR1 MGHRA and CDR2 YSYEKL. CDR3 protein: CASSQTRQGAGGQPQHF. The CDR3 nucleotides are TGCGCCAGCAGCCAAACGCGACAGGGGGCAGGAGGTCAGCCCCAGCATTTT.

J is TRBJ1-2 and V is TRBV7-3; 8 bases match TRBD1. From germline, CDR1 is SGHTA and CDR2 FQGTGA. The trim removed 5 bases at V and 5 bases at J, leaving 10 bases unmatched. The CDR3 totals 15 residues. The CDR3 protein is CASSIGQGSFYGYTF. The CDR3 DNA reads TGTGCCAGCAGCATTGGACAGGGCAGTTTTTATGGCTACACCTTC.

The J gene is TRBJ1-6, the V gene TRBV19; D perhaps matches TRBD1 (6 bases). The germline V gene has CDR1 LNHDA and CDR2 SQIVND (reference sequence). The CDR3 is 16 residues long. V was cut by 3 bases and J by 0 bases, with 9 bases left in between. The CDR3 loop reads CASSIGQSSYNSPLHF. CDR3 sequence (DNA): TGTGCCAGTAGTATCGGACAGAGCTCCTATAATTCACCCCTCCACTTT.